Following are 8 T cell receptor beta chains from one sample sequenced in a study of blood T cell repertoires in COVID-19. Libraries were prepared by immunoSEQ multiplex PCR; TCRdb keeps only in-frame clonotypes and omits some of them. The sample records 90,000 to 150,000 clones, more than 70% being singletons. Sequencing was carried out using peripheral blood. The receptors originated from a man aged 55-75 years with acute or convalescent COVID-19.

The chain has TRBV19 and TRBJ2-3, with a possible D match to TRBD1 (6 bases). CDR1 LNHDA and CDR2 SQIVND come from the germline V gene (reference sequence). V gave up 4 bases and J gave up 2 bases, with 10 bases separating them. The CDR3 contains 14 residues. Here the CDR3 reads CASSKGQTTDTQYF. The CDR3 region has the DNA TGTGCCAGTAGTAAAGGACAGACCACAGATACGCAGTATTTT.

The chain uses TRBV5-1 and TRBJ2-5; maybe TRBD1 (7 bases). V lost 1 base and J lost 5, with 15 bases in between. Per germline, CDR1 SGHRS and CDR2 YFSETQ. CDR3 length: 15 amino acids. CDR3 in amino acids: CASSLFEGGGETQYF. The CDR3 DNA is TGCGCCAGCAGCTTGTTCGAAGGAGGGGGCGAGACCCAGTACTTC. Full variable domain (missing parts from reference TRBV5-1 and TRBJ2-5): KAGVTQTPRYLIKTRGQQVTLSCSPISGHRSVSWYQQTPGQGLQFLFEYFSETQRNKGNFPGRFSGRQFSNSRSEMNVSTLELGDSALYLCASSLFEGGGETQYFGPGTRLLVL.

Note on this clone: Within the sample, other DNA sequences also encode this same CDR3. The chain links TRBV7-2 to TRBJ1-1; no reliable D call. CDR1 and CDR2 from the germline V gene are SGHTA and FQGNSA. The CDR3 has 13 residues. Trimming shortened V by 2 bases and J by 1 base, and 5 bases separated the two germline ends. DNA for the CDR3: TGTGCCAGCAGCTTATCAGGGAACACTGAAGCTTTCTTT. Protein: CASSLSGNTEAFF.

By share of the sample, this clone is medium-sized. Other DNA sequences within the sample encode an identical CDR3. The gene calls are TRBV28 and TRBJ1-5; 8 positions agree with TRBD1. CDR3 length equals 15 residues. Germline values: CDR1 MDHEN, CDR2 SYDVKM. The ends lost 4 bases at V and 7 bases at J; junction bases unmatched: 9. CDR3 region: CASSSTQGAGQPQHF. As DNA, the CDR3 is TGTGCCAGCAGTTCCACCCAGGGGGCCGGGCAGCCCCAGCATTTT.

This clone was picked up one time. The chain has TRBV6-5 and TRBJ2-1, with D possibly matching TRBD2 (6 bases). Germline V CDR1 and CDR2: MNHEY, SVGAGI. The V and J ends lost 5 bases and 3 bases respectively, with 14 bases between them. The CDR3 totals 15 residues. CDR3 sequence reads: CASSHTRSGYNEQFF. The CDR3 nucleotides read TGTGCCAGCAGTCATACTCGTAGCGGCTACAATGAGCAGTTCTTC.

The chain couples TRBV7-2 to TRBJ2-2, with no clear D. The CDR3 has 12 residues. The germline V gene encodes CDR1 SGHTA and CDR2 FQGNSA. The V and J ends lost 1 base and 8 bases respectively, with 5 bases between them. The CDR3 coding sequence is TGTGCCAGCAGCTTAGGAGATGGGGAGCTGTTTTTT. Translating it yields CASSLGDGELFF.

This rearrangement joins TRBV6-2 or TRBV6-3 to TRBJ2-2; 8 bases line up with TRBD1. J lost 4 bases, V lost 2 bases, and 6 bases had no gene match. CDR1 is MNHEY, CDR2 SVGEGT, per germline. This CDR3 has 16 residues. The CDR3 is CASSYPGQGPTGELFF. The CDR3 DNA sequence: TGTGCCAGCAGTTACCCTGGACAGGGACCCACCGGGGAGCTGTTTTTT.

The DNA for the CDR3 is TGTGCCAGCAGTTCAAATCCGGGACTAGCGGGAGGGCCGGTCTCCTACGAGCAGTACTTC. This translates into CASSSNPGLAGGPVSYEQYF. The J gene is TRBJ2-7, the V gene TRBV28, with 16 bases that match TRBD2. CDR1 is MDHEN, CDR2 SYDVKM, per germline. Losses at the gene ends were 4 bases for V and 0 bases for J; bases not matched to a gene: 12. The CDR3 loop spans 20 amino acids.